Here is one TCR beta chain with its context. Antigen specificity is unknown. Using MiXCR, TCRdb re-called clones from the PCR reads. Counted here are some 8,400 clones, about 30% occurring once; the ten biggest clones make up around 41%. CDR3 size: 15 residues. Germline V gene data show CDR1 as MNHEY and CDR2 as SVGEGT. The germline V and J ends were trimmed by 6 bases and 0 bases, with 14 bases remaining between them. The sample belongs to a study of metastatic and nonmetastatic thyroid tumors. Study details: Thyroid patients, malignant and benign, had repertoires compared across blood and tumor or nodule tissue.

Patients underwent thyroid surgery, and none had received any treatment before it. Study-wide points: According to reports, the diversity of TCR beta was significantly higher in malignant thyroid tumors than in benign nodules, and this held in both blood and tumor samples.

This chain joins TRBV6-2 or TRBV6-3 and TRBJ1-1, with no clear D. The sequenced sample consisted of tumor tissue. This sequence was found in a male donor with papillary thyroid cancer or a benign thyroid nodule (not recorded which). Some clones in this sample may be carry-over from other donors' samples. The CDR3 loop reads CASSFKPLLNTEAFF. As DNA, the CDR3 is TGTGCCAGCAGCTTCAAACCGCTTTTGAACACTGAAGCTTTCTTT.